Sequencing of this TCR beta chain was carried out in a study of cytomegalovirus exposure and HLA in healthy donors (dated by TCRdb to the late 2010s). Turning to the overall study: According to a later analysis, one platform produced both the 120 validation repertoires and the approximately 600 repertoires of the first cohort. The study aimed to test whether cataloging public T cell receptors could reveal signatures of past pathogen exposure. In addition to the first cohort of roughly 700 subjects, a separate validation cohort of 120 different subjects was used. To predict cytomegalovirus infection status, the study brought together high-throughput TCR immunosequencing, statistical association of individual TCRs with disease status, and machine learning.

Including cysteine and phenylalanine, the CDR3 has 15 amino acids. The sequence is cut down to CDR3 DNA, 45 bases in frame from base 1. A distance of 10 bases separates the germline ends of V and J, which lose 0 bases and 3 bases respectively. For CDR1 and CDR2, the germline V gene lists SGHVS and FNYEAQ. As to this clone: No cognate antigen has been identified for it. Nothing much larger sits one base from this clone, and base qualities are not available.

Separate from the approximately 700-subject first cohort, the validation cohort of 90 to 150 subjects was the group to which the donors belonged. Library preparation employed the immunoSEQ multiplex PCR assay. The original methods were these. A statistical classification framework was built for diagnosing cytomegalovirus status from the catalog of TCR beta chain sequences. Drawn from immuneACCESS, this table holds only the in-frame rearrangements with V and J called that TCRdb kept. Clones are partly lost; checked studies trace under half to an unresolved V gene and leave the rest unexplained. V and J calls and clone size are copied from that table; D and trimming were computed from the DNA. This sample lists 160,000 or so clones; 88% were detected once. In total, the top ten clones hold roughly 3% of the sample. The study at large found these results: Cytomegalovirus status was reported to be diagnosed by the classifier with high specificity and sensitivity in both the original and validation cohorts. It was suggested by the authors that the approach could potentially be generalized to other disease states and immunological phenotypes. In vitro tests confirmed that a few of the cytomegalovirus-associated TCR beta chains recognize cytomegalovirus antigens. Most TCR sequences were seen in very few donors, while some public TCRs were found in many individuals. All 120 or so repertoires were used to score co-occurrence in the validation cohort in a later analysis, because that analysis had no HLA typing for the cohort. In the study, roughly 160 TCR beta chains were listed as associated with cytomegalovirus. Subsequent analysis determined that TCRs grouped into clusters in the first cohort also showed a tendency toward co-occurrence across the 120 or so validation repertoires, and 94% of cluster scores exceeded 0.

The chain is made from TRBV7-6 and TRBJ2-3; a tentative D match to TRBD1 spans 6 bases. The TCR originated in a man younger than 35 in good health and CMV-seronegative. What was sequenced was PBMCs. CDR3 protein: CASSLAEQGTDTQYF. The DNA sequence follows: TGTGCCAGCAGCTTAGCGGAACAGGGAACAGATACGCAGTATTTT.